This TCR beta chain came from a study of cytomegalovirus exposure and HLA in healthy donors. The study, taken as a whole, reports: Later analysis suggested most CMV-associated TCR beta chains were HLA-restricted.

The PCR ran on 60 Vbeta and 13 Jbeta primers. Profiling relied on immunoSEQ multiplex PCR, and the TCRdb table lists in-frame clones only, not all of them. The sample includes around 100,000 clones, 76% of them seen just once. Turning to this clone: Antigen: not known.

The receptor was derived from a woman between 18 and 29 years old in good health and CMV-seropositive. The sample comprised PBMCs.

CDR3 nucleotides: TGCGCCAGCAGCTTGGAGACAGGGCCCAATCAGCCCCAGCATTTT. It specifies CASSLETGPNQPQHF. The chain links TRBV5-1 to TRBJ1-5; 7 nucleotides match TRBD1. The CDR3 is 15 amino acids. With 0 bases clipped from V and 3 bases from J, the junction kept 3 bases outside the gene matches. In germline, CDR1 is SGHRS, CDR2 YFSETQ.